A single sample gave rise to the 2 T cell receptor beta chains below, sequenced in a study of PD-L1 blockade in urothelial cancer (dated by TCRdb to about 2017). The time point label for this specimen denotes: pretreatment peripheral blood. Receptors were amplified or captured by the immunoSEQ multiplex PCR assay. TCRdb re-hosts the immuneACCESS table, in-frame sequences only. Its copies lack some clones; in the studies checked, an unresolved V gene accounts for under half of them, and the cause for the rest is not known. Present in this sample are around 43,000 clones, 70% to 90% of which were seen just once. The ten largest make up more than 20% of the sample. The material was PBMCs, obtained around atezolizumab (anti-PD-L1) treatment. These receptors all come from a donor over 35 with urothelial cancer.

V usage is TRBV19 and J usage is TRBJ2-5; TRBD1 matches 7 bases. The CDR3 is 15 amino acids. Germline CDR1 reads LNHDA; CDR2 reads SQIVND (reference sequence). The J segment lost 2 bases and the V segment lost 5 bases, leaving 8 bases of the junction unmatched. The CDR3 loop reads CASSPGTVHQETQYF. CDR3 coding DNA: TGTGCCAGTAGTCCCGGGACAGTCCATCAAGAGACCCAGTACTTC.

The rearrangement joins TRBV5-1 to TRBJ2-1, with TRBD1 matching over 9 bases. CDR3 length: 15 residues. The germline gives CDR1 SGHRS, CDR2 YFSETQ. The V segment lost 4 bases and the J segment 10 bases; nucleotides outside the gene matches: 12. The CDR3 bases are TGCGCCAGCAGCCCAGTCCCGGGACAGGGCTGGGAGCAGTTCTTC. This gives the protein CASSPVPGQGWEQFF.